Each of the 25 T cell receptor beta chains below was sequenced from the same sample in a study of PD-L1 blockade in urothelial cancer. The time point denotes: peripheral blood 6 weeks after treatment start. The repertoire was sequenced with immunoSEQ multiplex PCR; TCRdb's copy has only in-frame clones and lacks some. Among about 43,000 clones listed, around 82% were seen once. This specimen was PBMCs, taken around atezolizumab (anti-PD-L1) treatment. The receptor source for this set is a man aged 60 to 69 with urothelial cancer.

The chain couples TRBV2 to TRBJ2-4; no reliable D call. The V and J ends lost 3 bases and 0 bases respectively, with 9 bases between them. The germline gives CDR1 SNHLY, CDR2 FYNNEI. The CDR3 extends over 15 amino acids. The chain's CDR3 is CASSEGMIAKNIQYF. In DNA, the CDR3 is TGTGCCAGCAGTGAGGGCATGATAGCCAAAAACATTCAGTACTTC.

The chain has TRBV7-3 and TRBJ2-3, with D possibly matching TRBD1 (6 bases). Looked up from germline, CDR1 is SGHTA and CDR2 is FQGTGA. V dropped 5 bases and J dropped 2 bases, with 17 bases sitting between them. This CDR3 contains 16 residues. The CDR3 loop reads CASSQSTGPATDTQYF. The CDR3 DNA is TGTGCCAGCAGCCAAAGTACAGGGCCCGCCACAGATACGCAGTATTTT.

V is TRBV6-1 and J is TRBJ1-1, with TRBD1 matching over 9 bases. In germline, CDR1 is MNHNS, CDR2 SASEGT. The CDR3 extends over 15 amino acids. The V and J ends lost 7 bases and 7 bases, in that order; junction bases with no gene match: 13. The CDR3: CASTPDRGIDGEAFF. CDR3 bases: TGTGCCAGCACCCCCGACAGGGGGATAGATGGTGAAGCTTTCTTT.

The DNA of the CDR3 is TGTGCCAGCAGTGGGACTAGCGGGGGGCCCCACGAGCAGTACTTC. Its translation is CASSGTSGGPHEQYF. The genes are TRBV28 and TRBJ2-7; TRBD2 agrees at 15 bases. V lost 5 bases and J lost 5; bases outside the gene matches: 4. Germline V gene lookup returns CDR1 MDHEN and CDR2 SYDVKM. CDR3 length: 15 residues.

This clone was seen just once. The chain employs TRBV28 and TRBJ1-1; D is ambiguous. This CDR3 has 14 amino acids. Trimming left V 7 bases short and J 2 bases short, with 14 bases between. Germline CDR1 and CDR2: MDHEN and SYDVKM. The CDR3 nucleotides read TGTGCCAGCAACCCCCCCGGAGCCAACACTGAAGCTTTCTTT. Translation gives CASNPPGANTEAFF.

This rearrangement joins TRBV2 to TRBJ1-4; 11 bases are a match to TRBD1. This CDR3 comprises 15 residues. Germline CDR1 SNHLY, CDR2 FYNNEI. V dropped 5 bases and J dropped 7; count of bases not matched to a gene: 6. CDR3 region: CASSPRTGGFEKLFF. In DNA form, the CDR3 reads TGTGCCAGCAGTCCTCGGACAGGGGGCTTTGAAAAACTGTTTTTT.

The CDR3 DNA reads TGTGCCAGCAGCTTGTCCTTAGGGGATGCAGATACGCAGTATTTT. The encoded protein is CASSLSLGDADTQYF. The V and J genes are TRBV5-4 and TRBJ2-3; TRBD1 might be the D (5 bases). Trimming stripped 1 base from V and 4 bases from J, with 13 bases between. The germline CDR1 and CDR2 sequences are SGHNT and YYREEE (reference sequence). This CDR3 region has 15 residues.

V usage is TRBV19 and J usage is TRBJ2-3; TRBD1 matches at 8 bases. Losses at the gene ends were 5 bases for V and 3 bases for J; bases not matched to a gene: 4. CDR1 is LNHDA and CDR2 is SQIVND in the germline V gene (reference sequence). The CDR3 covers 14 residues. CDR3 in DNA: TGTGCCAGTAGTTCCCGGACAGGGACAGATACGCAGTATTTT. Translation: CASSSRTGTDTQYF. Full variable domain (remainder filled in from reference TRBV19 and TRBJ2-3): DGGITQSPKYLFRKEGQNVTLSCEQNLNHDAMYWYRQDPGQGLRLIYYSQIVNDFQKGDIAEGYSVSREKKESFPLTVTSAQKNPTAFYLCASSSRTGTDTQYFGPGTRLTVL.

The genes are TRBV11-2 and TRBJ2-7; 7 positions match TRBD1. J lost 7 bases, V lost 1 base, and 7 bases had no gene match. The length of the CDR3 is 14 residues. Germline CDR1 and CDR2: SGHAT and FQNNGV. This chain's CDR3 is CASSLVGGVGEQYF. In nucleotides, the CDR3 is TGTGCCAGCAGCTTAGTAGGGGGCGTGGGGGAGCAGTACTTC.

The V gene is TRBV5-4, the J gene TRBJ1-5; TRBD1 might be the D (5 bases). This CDR3 is built from 13 residues. V was trimmed by 0 bases and J by 7 bases, leaving 8 bases between them. Looked up from germline, CDR1 is SGHNT and CDR2 is YYREEE (reference sequence). CDR3 DNA: TGTGCCAGCAGCTTGGACGGGGGACAGCCCCAGCATTTT. Protein product: CASSLDGGQPQHF.

The genes are TRBV29-1 and TRBJ1-2; D gene ambiguous. Trimming shortened V by 8 bases and J by 2 bases, and 12 bases separated the two germline ends. This CDR3 comprises 12 residues. Per the germline V gene, CDR1 is SQVTM and CDR2 is ANQGSEA. As DNA, the CDR3 is TGCAGCACCAACCTCCTAAACTATGGCTACACCTTC. Protein product: CSTNLLNYGYTF.

The gene calls are TRBV7-8 and TRBJ1-6; a weak D match, TRBD1 (5 bases). V lost 5 bases and J 10 bases, leaving 15 bases between the germline ends. In germline, CDR1 is SGHVS, CDR2 FQNEAQ. The CDR3 has 14 amino acids. CDR3 in DNA: TGTGCCAGCAGCCCCGTGGGGGGGAGGTCACCCCTCCACTTT. It is translated as CASSPVGGRSPLHF.

The chain recombines TRBV9 with TRBJ2-1, with D tentatively TRBD2 (7 bases). Trimming stripped 4 bases from V and 8 bases from J, with 22 bases between. The CDR3 length is 16 residues. Germline V gives CDR1 SGDLS, CDR2 YYNGEE. The CDR3: CASSPRGRGGFDEQFF. CDR3 coding DNA: TGTGCCAGCAGCCCTCGGGGGAGGGGGGGTTTCGATGAGCAGTTCTTC.

The gene calls are TRBV5-1 and TRBJ2-3; 8 nucleotides line up with TRBD1. The ends lost 4 bases at V and 4 bases at J; junction bases unmatched: 8. Per the germline V gene, CDR1 is SGHRS and CDR2 is YFSETQ. This CDR3 comprises 15 residues. CDR3 amino acids: CASSPLTGDADTQYF. For the CDR3, the DNA is TGCGCCAGCAGCCCCTTGACAGGGGATGCAGATACGCAGTATTTT.

In its sample, this clone was seen once. The rearrangement links TRBV7-2 to TRBJ2-7, with D perhaps TRBD1 (7 bases). CDR3 size: 14 residues. Trimming left V 6 bases short and J 6 bases short, with 18 bases between. The germline V gene encodes CDR1 SGHTA and CDR2 FQGNSA. The CDR3, as DNA: TGTGCCAGCAGGGTAACAGGGGAGGCGTCCGAGCAGTACTTC. Translated, it gives CASRVTGEASEQYF.

The chain carries TRBV7-9 and TRBJ1-6; TRBD1 aligns across 7 bases. CDR1 SEHNR and CDR2 FQNEAQ come from the germline V gene (reference sequence). The CDR3 has 14 residues. V trimming: 7 bases; J trimming: 8 bases; junction bases outside the gene matches: 8. The CDR3 reads CASTPGQWDSPLHF. The CDR3 DNA sequence: TGTGCCAGCACCCCGGGACAGTGGGATTCACCCCTCCACTTT.

This clone has only a few counts. J is TRBJ2-2 and V is TRBV19; D gene unclear. This CDR3 spans 14 amino acids. Germline V CDR1 and CDR2: LNHDA, SQIVND (reference sequence). The V end was cut by 1 base, the J end by 1 base, with 4 bases between. As DNA, the CDR3 is TGTGCCAGTAGTATAGCCAAGAACACCGGGGAGCTGTTTTTT. As protein: CASSIAKNTGELFF.

This chain uses TRBV2 with TRBJ1-1; tentative D call: TRBD1 (6 bases). CDR3 size: 14 residues. The V gene's germline CDR1 is SNHLY and CDR2 FYNNEI. Deletions cut 10 bases from V and 1 base from J, with 16 bases between. In DNA form, the CDR3 reads TGTGCCACCCGGGACAATTTTAGGAACACTGAAGCTTTCTTT. It encodes CATRDNFRNTEAFF.

This chain connects TRBV7-9 to TRBJ2-7; 12 bases are a match to TRBD2. The V and J ends lost 3 bases and 3 bases, in that order; junction bases with no gene match: 3. Germline lookup yields CDR1 SEHNR and CDR2 FQNEAQ (reference sequence). This CDR3 region has 15 residues. Here the CDR3 reads CASSFTSGGNYEQYF. CDR3 bases: TGTGCCAGCAGCTTTACTAGCGGGGGGAACTACGAGCAGTACTTC.

The chain is built from TRBV5-1 and TRBJ2-7; D is possibly TRBD1 (5 bases). The CDR3 is 16 amino acids. Germline loops: CDR1 SGHRS, CDR2 YFSETQ. V was trimmed by 0 bases and J by 0 bases, leaving 13 bases between them. This CDR3 reads CASSLGGATSSYEQYF. The CDR3 region has the DNA TGCGCCAGCAGCTTGGGGGGCGCTACAAGCTCCTACGAGCAGTACTTC.

The chain is built from TRBV18 and TRBJ2-3, with 13 bases matching TRBD2. CDR3 size: 16 residues. V dropped 3 bases and J dropped 11; count of bases not matched to a gene: 11. Germline-derived CDR1 and CDR2 are KGHSH and LQKENI. DNA of the CDR3: TGTGCCAGCTCACCGGAACTAGCGGGGGGGCAGGTTGGGCAGTATTTT. Protein sequence: CASSPELAGGQVGQYF.

The chain recombines TRBV21-1 with TRBJ1-4; TRBD1 is the table's D call, not checked against the DNA. TRBV21-1 is noted as a pseudogene. There are 17 residues in the CDR3. The CDR3 sequence: CASSSFTRQGADWKLFF. CDR3 nucleotides: TGTGCCAGCAGCTCCTTCACCAGACAGGGGGCTGACTGGAAACTGTTTTTT.

The V and J genes are TRBV28 and TRBJ2-2, with 7 nucleotides matching TRBD1. CDR1 is MDHEN, CDR2 SYDVKM, per germline. The CDR3 contains 17 residues. J lost 3 bases, V lost 3 bases, and 10 bases had no gene match. The CDR3 is CASSLADGQGDTGELFF. In DNA form, the CDR3 reads TGTGCCAGCAGTTTGGCTGACGGGCAGGGGGACACCGGGGAGCTGTTTTTT.

The chain recombines TRBV28 with TRBJ1-5; D might be TRBD1 (6 bases). Per the germline V gene, CDR1 is MDHEN and CDR2 is SYDVKM. CDR3 length: 14 residues. V lost 5 bases to trimming and J lost 7 bases, with 15 bases between them. The CDR3: CASSPQGQGQPQHF. The CDR3 DNA reads as TGTGCCAGCAGTCCTCAGGGGCAGGGGCAGCCCCAGCATTTT.

In its sample, this clone was seen once. This rearrangement joins TRBV6-5 to TRBJ1-2; TRBD1 matches 8 bases. Trimming took 6 bases from V and 8 from J; bases not matched to a gene: 14. CDR1 and CDR2 from the germline V gene are MNHEY and SVGAGI. This CDR3 spans 15 amino acids. CDR3 residues: CASSNRFTGGYGYTF. In nucleotides, the CDR3 is TGTGCCAGCAGCAACCGCTTTACAGGGGGATACGGCTACACCTTC.